The present entry profiles one TCR beta chain with its context. Authors' processing steps: Counts of nucleated cells, estimated from reference gene primer amplification, were obtained. Clones were read by immunoSEQ multiplex PCR, and TCRdb kept only the in-frame ones, dropping some. V and J calls and clone size are as listed in that table; D and trimming were resolved from the DNA. Here the sample spans 250,000 to 350,000 clones, around 87% being singletons. These data originate in a study of blood T cell repertoires in COVID-19. Looking at the study overall: The United States, Italy and Spain were the sources of the acute and convalescent COVID-19 samples.

The germline V and J ends were trimmed by 1 base and 7 bases, with 19 bases remaining between them. Germline V lookup: CDR1 SGHTA, CDR2 FQGNSA. There are 16 residues in the CDR3. Sequencing was done on a sample of peripheral blood. The TCR sequence derives from a woman aged 45 to 65 who had recovered from COVID-19. The chain carries TRBV7-2 and TRBJ2-5; D is perhaps TRBD2 (6 bases). The CDR3 reads CASSLEGRGSGGTQYF. For the CDR3, the DNA is TGTGCCAGCAGCTTAGAAGGGAGAGGATCCGGGGGGACCCAGTACTTC.